The 25 T cell receptor beta chains given below trace back to one sample, sequenced in a study of cytomegalovirus exposure and HLA in healthy donors. It was with 60 Vbeta and 13 Jbeta primers that the PCR ran. The repertoire was sequenced with immunoSEQ multiplex PCR; TCRdb's copy has only in-frame clones and lacks some. This sample has some 200,000 clones; 70% to 85% occur once, and the top ten carry roughly 0.095%. Specimen: PBMCs. The receptor set was obtained from a boy younger than 10 in good health and CMV-seronegative.

This sequence joins TRBV7-9 and TRBJ2-5; the D gene is possibly TRBD2 (7 bases). CDR3 length equals 15 residues. V was shortened by 6 bases and J by 4 bases, with 18 bases between the two germline ends. Germline-derived CDR1 and CDR2 are SEHNR and FQNEAQ (reference sequence). In DNA form, the CDR3 reads TGTGCCAGCAGTAAACCGCGGGGGCCGTTAGAGACCCAGTACTTC. The encoded protein is CASSKPRGPLETQYF.

The genes are TRBV9 and TRBJ2-1; D ambiguous. Germline assignment: CDR1 SGDLS and CDR2 YYNGEE. This CDR3 is 14 amino acids long. The germline V and J ends were trimmed by 4 bases and 6 bases, with 14 bases remaining between them. CDR3 loop: CASSRYEVGNEQFF. Here the CDR3 DNA reads TGTGCCAGCAGCCGCTACGAGGTGGGCAATGAGCAGTTCTTC.

V gene TRBV7-3 combines with J gene TRBJ2-5, with D possibly being TRBD2 (5 bases). V was clipped by 5 bases and J by 4 bases, with 17 bases between them. Per the germline V gene, CDR1 is SGHTA and CDR2 is FQGTGA. This CDR3 has 15 amino acids. The CDR3 DNA sequence: TGTGCCAGCAGCACCGGCCCAGGAGGAGGAGAGACCCAGTACTTC. Translation: CASSTGPGGGETQYF.

J is TRBJ2-3 and V is TRBV16; D is possibly TRBD2 (5 bases). This CDR3 region has 13 residues. Germline lookup yields CDR1 KGHSY and CDR2 FQNENV. V was cut by 0 bases and J by 4 bases, with 5 bases left in between. CDR3 in DNA: TGTGCCAGCAGCCAATCGGAGGCAGATACGCAGTATTTT. Translated, it gives CASSQSEADTQYF. Complete variable domain (other parts from reference TRBV16 and TRBJ2-3): GEEVAQTPKHLVRGEGQKAKLYCAPIKGHSYVFWYQQVLKNEFKFLISFQNENVFDETGMPKERFSAKCLPNSPCSLEIQATKLEDSAVYFCASSQSEADTQYFGPGTRLTVL.

This clone was counted a few times. The rearrangement uses TRBV7-9 and TRBJ1-2, with 9 bases that match TRBD1. The trim removed 5 bases at V and 8 bases at J, leaving 12 bases unmatched. Germline V lookup: CDR1 SEHNR, CDR2 FQNEAQ (reference sequence). The CDR3 length is 15 residues. CDR3 nucleotide sequence: TGTGCCAGCAGCCTCCCCGGGACAGGGACGGAAGGCTACACCTTC. This codes for CASSLPGTGTEGYTF.

The V and J genes are TRBV19 and TRBJ1-2; possibly TRBD1 for D (5 bases). Trimming pared 5 bases from V and 6 bases from J, leaving 13 bases between. The CDR3 loop spans 13 amino acids. Germline loops: CDR1 LNHDA, CDR2 SQIVND (reference sequence). CDR3 coding DNA: TGTGCCAGTAGTGGATTAGGGGAAAATGGCTACACCTTC. Amino acid sequence: CASSGLGENGYTF. Full variable domain (remainder filled in from reference TRBV19 and TRBJ1-2): DGGITQSPKYLFRKEGQNVTLSCEQNLNHDAMYWYRQDPGQGLRLIYYSQIVNDFQKGDIAEGYSVSREKKESFPLTVTSAQKNPTAFYLCASSGLGENGYTFGSGTRLTVV.

V gene TRBV19 combines with J gene TRBJ2-3; a possible D gene is TRBD1 (6 bases). The CDR3 loop spans 14 amino acids. Trimming removed 8 bases at V and 2 bases at J, with 14 bases between. The germline CDR1 and CDR2 sequences are LNHDA and SQIVND (reference sequence). The CDR3 region is CASSTGAHTDTQYF. CDR3 DNA: TGTGCCAGTTCGACAGGCGCGCACACAGATACGCAGTATTTT. Full variable domain (missing parts from reference TRBV19 and TRBJ2-3): DGGITQSPKYLFRKEGQNVTLSCEQNLNHDAMYWYRQDPGQGLRLIYYSQIVNDFQKGDIAEGYSVSREKKESFPLTVTSAQKNPTAFYLCASSTGAHTDTQYFGPGTRLTVL.

The chain employs TRBV5-1 and TRBJ2-1, with 12 bases lining up with TRBD2. J lost 7 bases, V lost 2 bases, and 7 bases had no gene match. Germline CDR1 and CDR2: SGHRS and YFSETQ. The CDR3 consists of 16 residues. CDR3 bases: TGCGCCAGCAGCTTCCTAGCGGGGGGGCCTCAAAATGAGCAGTTCTTC. Translated, it gives CASSFLAGGPQNEQFF.

The chain links TRBV27 to TRBJ2-3; 15 bases agree with TRBD2. V was pared by 7 bases and J by 5 bases, with 10 bases of the junction left unmatched. CDR3 length: 17 amino acids. Germline V lookup: CDR1 MNHEY, CDR2 SMNVEV (reference sequence). CDR3 sequence reads: CASNRTSGGAFRDTQYF. The CDR3 DNA reads as TGTGCCAGCAACCGGACTAGCGGGGGGGCCTTCCGAGATACGCAGTATTTT.

This clone was found once. The chain carries TRBV5-1 and TRBJ2-7; D might be TRBD1 (5 bases). Germline values: CDR1 SGHRS, CDR2 YFSETQ. The CDR3 loop spans 19 amino acids. The V end was cut by 0 bases, the J end by 0 bases, with 22 bases between. DNA of the CDR3: TGCGCCAGCAGCTTGGATCCGGGCGGTAGGGGTTCCCTCTCCTACGAGCAGTACTTC. Amino acid sequence: CASSLDPGGRGSLSYEQYF. Combining the CDR3 with reference TRBV5-1 and TRBJ2-7 gives the whole variable domain KAGVTQTPRYLIKTRGQQVTLSCSPISGHRSVSWYQQTPGQGLQFLFEYFSETQRNKGNFPGRFSGRQFSNSRSEMNVSTLELGDSALYLCASSLDPGGRGSLSYEQYFGPGTRLTVT.

The chain recombines TRBV7-9 with TRBJ2-7, with 8 bases fitting TRBD1. Trimming cost V 5 bases and J 3 bases; bases outside gene matches: 6. Germline CDR1 SEHNR, CDR2 FQNEAQ (reference sequence). The CDR3 has 14 residues. CDR3 sequence (DNA): TGTGCCAGCAGCCTAGACAGGGGCCGCTACGAGCAGTACTTC. Translated, it gives CASSLDRGRYEQYF.

The V call is TRBV19, the J call TRBJ2-7; the D gene is possibly TRBD2 (6 bases). Trimming left V 4 bases short and J 0 bases short, with 13 bases between. CDR1 is LNHDA and CDR2 is SQIVND in the germline V gene (reference sequence). CDR3 length: 15 amino acids. CDR3 loop: CASSRGDTPSYEQYF. Here the CDR3 DNA reads TGTGCCAGTAGTAGGGGGGATACACCCTCCTACGAGCAGTACTTC.

The V and J genes are TRBV19 and TRBJ2-3; D is uncertain. The CDR3 loop spans 12 amino acids. Per germline, CDR1 LNHDA and CDR2 SQIVND (reference sequence). The V and J ends lost 7 bases and 5 bases respectively, with 10 bases between them. The CDR3 coding sequence is TGTGCCAGTACCACAAGAGGAGATACGCAGTATTTT. Its protein is CASTTRGDTQYF.

The chain combines TRBV15 with TRBJ2-7, with 7 positions matching TRBD2. The length of the CDR3 is 15 residues. The germline V gene has CDR1 LNHNV and CDR2 YYDKDF (reference sequence). Trimming took 0 bases from V and 3 from J; bases not matched to a gene: 5. CDR3 amino acids: CATSRDNGGDYEQYF. CDR3 DNA: TGTGCCACCAGCAGAGACAATGGGGGGGACTACGAGCAGTACTTC.

This clone occurred a few times. The chain links TRBV19 to TRBJ1-5, with 9 bases that match TRBD1. Looked up from germline, CDR1 is LNHDA and CDR2 is SQIVND (reference sequence). Germline trimming cut 7 bases from V and 1 base from J; bases unmatched to any gene: 14. There are 18 residues in the CDR3. Here the CDR3 DNA reads TGTGCCAGTACCCTAAGGGACAGGGTTTCGGTAAGCAATCAGCCCCAGCATTTT. This gives the protein CASTLRDRVSVSNQPQHF. Supplemented by reference TRBV19 and TRBJ1-5, the full variable domain reads DGGITQSPKYLFRKEGQNVTLSCEQNLNHDAMYWYRQDPGQGLRLIYYSQIVNDFQKGDIAEGYSVSREKKESFPLTVTSAQKNPTAFYLCASTLRDRVSVSNQPQHFGDGTRLSIL.

The rearrangement uses TRBV30 and TRBJ2-7; a weak D match, TRBD1 (5 bases). The V end lost 5 bases, the J end lost 3 bases, and 8 bases lay between the germline ends. The CDR3 covers 11 residues. CDR1 GTSNPN and CDR2 SVGIG come from the germline V gene (reference sequence). The CDR3, as DNA: TGTGCCTGGGGAACAGGCTACGAGCAGTACTTC. Translated: CAWGTGYEQYF.

This clone has more than one count but fewer than ten. The V gene is TRBV7-6, the J gene TRBJ2-3; TRBD2 matches at 13 bases. Looked up from germline, CDR1 is SGHVS and CDR2 is FNYEAQ. The CDR3 is 15 residues long. Trimming took 5 bases from V and 5 from J; bases not matched to a gene: 4. CDR3 DNA: TGTGCCAGCAGCCCGGGACTAGCGGGGAGAGATACGCAGTATTTT. This translates into CASSPGLAGRDTQYF.

The rearrangement joins TRBV27 to TRBJ2-2; D remains ambiguous. The CDR3 has 16 amino acids. V lost 6 bases to trimming and J lost 4 bases, with 18 bases between them. Per the germline V gene, CDR1 is MNHEY and CDR2 is SMNVEV (reference sequence). This CDR3 is CASSFYYASSTGELFF. For the CDR3, the DNA is TGTGCCAGCAGCTTCTATTATGCCTCGAGCACCGGGGAGCTGTTTTTT.

The chain uses TRBV6-5 and TRBJ2-3; D is perhaps TRBD1 (6 bases). Germline V gives CDR1 MNHEY, CDR2 SVGAGI. Trimming left V 4 bases short and J 2 bases short, with 10 bases between. The CDR3 sequence is 14 residues long. In nucleotides, the CDR3 is TGTGCCAGCAGTTTGGGGGCCCTCACAGATACGCAGTATTTT. As protein: CASSLGALTDTQYF.

This rearrangement joins TRBV27 to TRBJ2-7; maybe TRBD1 (6 bases). The germline gives CDR1 MNHEY, CDR2 SMNVEV (reference sequence). Trimming stripped 0 bases from V and 2 bases from J, with 14 bases between. The length of the CDR3 is 16 residues. CDR3 sequence: CASSLSGGQHTYEQYF. CDR3 DNA sequence: TGTGCCAGCAGTTTATCTGGGGGCCAACACACCTACGAGCAGTACTTC.

The chain is built from TRBV6-5 and TRBJ2-5; 8 bases fit TRBD1. The V gene end was trimmed by 0 bases and the J gene end by 5 bases; junction bases not matched to a gene: 8. CDR1 is MNHEY and CDR2 is SVGAGI in the germline V gene. The CDR3 covers 16 residues. The CDR3 loop is CASSYSGQGLGETQYF. The CDR3 DNA follows: TGTGCCAGCAGTTACTCCGGACAGGGATTAGGGGAGACCCAGTACTTC.

Only a few counts were recorded for this clone. J is TRBJ2-1 and V is TRBV6-6, with D perhaps matching TRBD2 (5 bases). This CDR3 region has 16 residues. The V end was cut by 7 bases, the J end by 0 bases, with 16 bases between. The germline V gene encodes CDR1 MNHNY and CDR2 SVGAGI (reference sequence). CDR3 protein: CASNIDGVLSYNEQFF. The CDR3 nucleotides are TGTGCCAGCAATATAGACGGGGTCCTCTCCTACAATGAGCAGTTCTTC.

The chain uses TRBV29-1 and TRBJ2-7, with D possibly matching TRBD2 (6 bases). The CDR3 loop spans 12 amino acids. With 5 bases removed from V and 3 bases from J, the gap between germline ends came to 11 bases. From germline, CDR1 is SQVTM and CDR2 ANQGSEA. CDR3 amino acids: CSVLGGGYEQYF. CDR3 DNA sequence: TGCAGCGTTTTGGGGGGAGGCTACGAGCAGTACTTC.

The chain joins TRBV7-9 to TRBJ1-1; D not certain. The CDR3 spans 12 residues. CDR1 and CDR2 from the germline V gene are SEHNR and FQNEAQ (reference sequence). The V end lost 1 base, the J end lost 6 bases, and 6 bases lay between the germline ends. The CDR3 DNA follows: TGTGCCAGCAGCTTAGTCAGTTCTGAAGCTTTCTTT. Translation gives CASSLVSSEAFF. The full variable domain, in which reference TRBV7-9 and TRBJ1-1 provide the parts outside the CDR3, is DTGVSQNPRHKITKRGQNVTFRCDPISEHNRLYWYRQTLGQGPEFLTYFQNEAQLEKSRLLSDRFSAERPKGSFSTLEIQRTEQGDSAMYLCASSLVSSEAFFGQGTRLTVV.

The gene calls are TRBV10-3 and TRBJ2-7; 7 nucleotides match TRBD1. The CDR3 loop spans 16 amino acids. J was trimmed by 4 bases and V by 1 base; bases with no gene match: 10. The germline V gene has CDR1 ENHRY and CDR2 SYGVKD. The CDR3 sequence: CAISEFRWGRGYEQYF. The CDR3 DNA reads TGTGCCATCAGTGAGTTTAGGTGGGGCAGGGGGTACGAGCAGTACTTC.